Listed here are 21 T cell receptor beta chains from one sample, sequenced in a study of cytomegalovirus exposure and HLA in healthy donors. PCR used 60 Vbeta primers and 13 Jbeta primers. Data came from immunoSEQ multiplex PCR; TCRdb stores just in-frame clones and leaves some out. The table lists about 120,000 clones, 77% of them singletons. The sample taken for sequencing was PBMCs. The receptor set was obtained from a male donor in good health and CMV-seropositive.

The J gene is TRBJ1-4, the V gene TRBV7-9; D is perhaps TRBD1 (6 bases). CDR3 length equals 14 residues. Germline V gene data show CDR1 as SEHNR and CDR2 as FQNEAQ (reference sequence). Trimming removed 5 bases from V and 3 bases from J, with 10 bases in between. CDR3 in amino acids: CASSPRQANEKLFF. The CDR3 nucleotides are TGTGCCAGCAGCCCTCGACAGGCTAATGAAAAACTGTTTTTT.

This chain uses TRBV30 with TRBJ2-5, with 8 bases aligning to TRBD1. With V trimmed by 1 base and J by 9 bases, 7 bases remained unmatched. Germline CDR1 reads GTSNPN; CDR2 reads SVGIG (reference sequence). The CDR3 sequence is 13 residues long. The CDR3 nucleotides are TGTGCCTGGAGTGGACAGGGGTACTGGTCCCAGTACTTC. Amino acid sequence: CAWSGQGYWSQYF.

This clone was seen more than once but under ten times. The chain is built from TRBV14 and TRBJ2-7; 8 nucleotides line up with TRBD2. The V segment lost 2 bases and the J segment 3 bases; nucleotides outside the gene matches: 0. Germline V gives CDR1 SGHDN, CDR2 FVKESK. The CDR3 is made up of 13 amino acids. CDR3 amino acids: CASSQSGGYEQYF. CDR3 coding DNA: TGTGCCAGCAGCCAAAGCGGGGGCTACGAGCAGTACTTC.

This clone was counted a few times. The rearrangement joins TRBV28 to TRBJ1-4; 10 bases map to TRBD1. Trimming cost V 5 bases and J 6 bases; bases outside gene matches: 6. CDR3 length: 15 residues. Germline V gives CDR1 MDHEN, CDR2 SYDVKM. The CDR3 reads CASSLGGTGDEKLFF. CDR3 nucleotides: TGTGCCAGCAGTCTCGGGGGGACAGGGGATGAAAAACTGTTTTTT.

The CDR3 coding sequence is TGTGCCAGCGCCGGGACTACCGTCACCTACGAGCAGTACTTC. Its translation: CASAGTTVTYEQYF. The chain couples TRBV28 to TRBJ2-7, with 7 bases aligning to TRBD2. The V segment lost 8 bases and the J segment 2 bases; nucleotides outside the gene matches: 9. This CDR3 has 14 amino acids. The germline gives CDR1 MDHEN, CDR2 SYDVKM. The variable domain in full, with the rest retrieved from reference TRBV28 and TRBJ2-7, is DVKVTQSSRYLVKRTGEKVFLECVQDMDHENMFWYRQDPGLGLRLIYFSYDVKMKEKGDIPEGYSVSREKKERFSLILESASTNQTSMYLCASAGTTVTYEQYFGPGTRLTVT.

This clone was seen a handful of times. The chain has TRBV5-4 and TRBJ2-3, with 9 bases fitting TRBD2. The CDR3 loop spans 17 amino acids. The germline V gene has CDR1 SGHNT and CDR2 YYREEE (reference sequence). V shed 0 bases, J shed 3 bases, and the junction held 8 bases outside the gene matches. This CDR3 is CASSLEGAGGLTDTQYF. In DNA, the CDR3 is TGTGCCAGCAGCTTGGAGGGTGCGGGGGGGCTGACAGATACGCAGTATTTT.

This clone was seen a single time. The V gene is TRBV6-5, the J gene TRBJ2-1, with 12 bases identical to TRBD2. After removal of 7 bases from V and 8 bases from J, the junction contained 9 bases not matched to a gene. The CDR3 is 15 amino acids. From germline, CDR1 is MNHEY and CDR2 SVGAGI. The CDR3 spells CASTPLAGGFDEQFF. CDR3 nucleotides: TGTGCCAGCACCCCACTAGCGGGGGGATTCGATGAGCAGTTCTTC.

The rearrangement links TRBV5-1 to TRBJ2-2; 8 nucleotides line up with TRBD1. J lost 2 bases, V lost 6 bases, and 6 bases had no gene match. Germline loops: CDR1 SGHRS, CDR2 YFSETQ. This CDR3 region has 15 residues. The CDR3 loop is CASTYRGSNTGELFF. CDR3 DNA: TGCGCCAGCACATACAGGGGGTCAAACACCGGGGAGCTGTTTTTT.

The CDR3 here is CASSTYTGRNSPLHF. The CDR3 coding sequence is TGTGCCAGCAGCACTTACACAGGGCGGAATTCACCCCTCCACTTT. The V and J genes are TRBV11-2 and TRBJ1-6, with D possibly TRBD1 on 6 matching bases. Germline-derived CDR1 and CDR2 are SGHAT and FQNNGV. The CDR3 is made up of 15 amino acids. The ends were cut back, 5 bases at V and 7 bases at J, with 15 bases in the middle. Full variable domain (remainder filled in from reference TRBV11-2 and TRBJ1-6): EAGVAQSPRYKIIEKRQSVAFWCNPISGHATLYWYQQILGQGPKLLIQFQNNGVVDDSQLPKDRFSAERLKGVDSTLKIQPAKLEDSAVYLCASSTYTGRNSPLHFGNGTRLTVT.

The chain combines TRBV18 with TRBJ1-3; no firm D call. V was clipped by 2 bases and J by 0 bases, with 11 bases between them. The CDR3 is made up of 16 amino acids. Germline CDR1 KGHSH, CDR2 LQKENI. CDR3 DNA: TGTGCCAGCTCACCAGCGGAGGCAGTCTCTGGAAACACCATATATTTT. This encodes CASSPAEAVSGNTIYF. The full variable domain, rest sourced from reference TRBV18 and TRBJ1-3, is NAGVMQNPRHLVRRRGQEARLRCSPMKGHSHVYWYRQLPEEGLKFMVYLQKENIIDESGMPKERFSAEFPKEGPSILRIQQVVRGDSAAYFCASSPAEAVSGNTIYFGEGSWLTVV.

This rearrangement joins TRBV6-5 to TRBJ2-1; perhaps TRBD2 as D (5 bases). Germline V gene data show CDR1 as MNHEY and CDR2 as SVGAGI. This CDR3 has 15 residues. Trimming left V 0 bases short and J 8 bases short, with 14 bases between. The DNA for the CDR3 is TGTGCCAGCAGTTACTCAACTAGTCCGAGCGATGAGCAGTTCTTC. The encoded protein is CASSYSTSPSDEQFF.

This rearrangement joins TRBV11-2 to TRBJ2-3; the D gene is possibly TRBD1 (6 bases). V lost 0 bases and J 2 bases, leaving 9 bases between the germline ends. This CDR3 is 15 amino acids long. Looked up from germline, CDR1 is SGHAT and CDR2 is FQNNGV. The CDR3 here is CASSLEGAYTDTQYF. CDR3 coding DNA: TGTGCCAGCAGCTTAGAGGGGGCCTACACAGATACGCAGTATTTT.

The J gene is TRBJ2-2, the V gene TRBV11-3; a possible D gene is TRBD2 (5 bases). Trimming shortened V by 5 bases and J by 1 base, and 11 bases separated the two germline ends. The CDR3 runs 15 residues. Germline-derived CDR1 and CDR2 are SGHNT and YENEEA. DNA of the CDR3: TGTGCCAGCAGCCTCGCGGCGGGGAACACCGGGGAGCTGTTTTTT. This sequence encodes CASSLAAGNTGELFF.

The V gene is TRBV19, the J gene TRBJ2-7; D may be TRBD2 (6 bases). This CDR3 comprises 14 residues. CDR1 is LNHDA, CDR2 SQIVND, per germline (reference sequence). V was cut by 2 bases and J by 4 bases, with 12 bases left in between. CDR3 sequence (DNA): TGTGCCAGTAGTATAACGGCTAGCGAGTACGAGCAGTACTTC. Translating it yields CASSITASEYEQYF.

The CDR3, as DNA: TGTGCCAGCAGCGTAGAGTTGCTGAGCTCTGGAAACACCATATATTTT. Protein sequence: CASSVELLSSGNTIYF. The gene calls are TRBV9 and TRBJ1-3; D remains unclear. V was clipped by 0 bases and J by 0 bases, with 10 bases between them. This CDR3 has 16 residues. Germline V gene sequence: CDR1 SGDLS, CDR2 YYNGEE.

The V call is TRBV7-9, the J call TRBJ2-5; D remains unclear. The germline gives CDR1 SEHNR, CDR2 FQNEAQ (reference sequence). This CDR3 is built from 17 residues. Trimming pared 0 bases from V and 1 base from J, leaving 15 bases between. The CDR3, as DNA: TGTGCCAGCAGCTTAGCAGTTGGTACTCAAGCCCAAGAGACCCAGTACTTC. Translated, it gives CASSLAVGTQAQETQYF.

The J gene is TRBJ2-1, the V gene TRBV7-3; 7 nucleotides match TRBD1. CDR1 is SGHTA and CDR2 is FQGTGA in the germline V gene. CDR3 length equals 15 residues. V was pared by 3 bases and J by 2 bases, with 4 bases of the junction left unmatched. CDR3 loop: CASSLGTAAYNEQFF. The CDR3 nucleotides are TGTGCCAGCAGCTTGGGGACAGCGGCCTACAATGAGCAGTTCTTC.

The chain uses TRBV6-1 and TRBJ2-2, with 9 positions matching TRBD1. CDR3 length equals 13 residues. CDR1 MNHNS and CDR2 SASEGT come from the germline V gene. V gave up 7 bases and J gave up 4 bases; unmatched junction bases: 1. The CDR3 is CASKGQGTGELFF. CDR3 DNA: TGTGCCAGCAAGGGACAGGGCACCGGGGAGCTGTTTTTT.

The V gene is TRBV28, the J gene TRBJ2-7, with D perhaps TRBD1 (6 bases). Germline V lookup: CDR1 MDHEN, CDR2 SYDVKM. V lost 7 bases and J lost 4, with 17 bases in between. The CDR3 consists of 14 residues. The DNA of the CDR3 is TGTGCCAGCACCCCAATTGGGACACTTTACGAGCAGTACTTC. This translates into CASTPIGTLYEQYF.

This chain joins TRBV5-1 and TRBJ1-2, with 7 positions matching TRBD1. Germline V gene sequence: CDR1 SGHRS, CDR2 YFSETQ. This CDR3 spans 14 amino acids. With V trimmed by 0 bases and J by 3 bases, 2 bases remained unmatched. The CDR3 DNA reads TGCGCCAGCAGCTTGGGCACAGGGGACTATGGCTACACCTTC. Translated: CASSLGTGDYGYTF.

The rearrangement links TRBV9 to TRBJ2-1; TRBD1 is a possible D gene (5 bases). The germline V and J ends were trimmed by 0 bases and 1 base, with 8 bases remaining between them. The V gene's germline CDR1 is SGDLS and CDR2 YYNGEE. This CDR3 has 15 amino acids. The CDR3 spells CASSVGQGSYNEQFF. The CDR3 bases are TGTGCCAGCAGCGTAGGGCAGGGATCCTACAATGAGCAGTTCTTC. The variable domain in full, with the rest retrieved from reference TRBV9 and TRBJ2-1, is DSGVTQTPKHLITATGQRVTLRCSPRSGDLSVYWYQQSLDQGLQFLIQYYNGEERAKGNILERFSAQQFPDLHSELNLSSLELGDSALYFCASSVGQGSYNEQFFGPGTRLTVL.